The TCR beta chain under discussion was sequenced for a study of blood T cell repertoires in COVID-19. On the study more broadly: Acute-phase and convalescent COVID-19 samples originated in the United States, Italy and Spain. Sample material is recorded as cDNA or gDNA derived from T cells, B-cell-depleted T cells, or PBMCs.

J lost 3 bases, V lost 6 bases, and 7 bases had no gene match. This CDR3 contains 14 residues. Germline V gene sequence: CDR1 SGHRS, CDR2 YFSETQ. In the original processing: Amplifying reference gene primers gave estimates of nucleated cell counts. The table came from immunoSEQ multiplex PCR; TCRdb's copy has only in-frame clones and leaves some out. V, J and clone size were drawn from that table, and D and trimming were deduced from the DNA. This table has 130,000 to 150,000 clones, about four fifths appearing once. The J gene is TRBJ2-7, the V gene TRBV5-1; 9 bases are shared with TRBD2. Sequencing was done on a sample of PBMCs or T cells enriched from blood (not recorded which). This sequence originates from a man aged 35-49 years with acute COVID-19. The CDR3, as DNA: TGCGCCAGCACACGCGGGGGGGACCTCTACGAGCAGTACTTC. Translating it yields CASTRGGDLYEQYF.